This TCR beta chain was recovered during a study of CD8+CD57+ T cells in acquired aplastic anemia. Study-wide findings and caveats: The number of CD8+ CDR3 sequences shared by patients and controls was roughly 31.

In patients chosen for sequencing, flow cytometry had shown CD8+CD57+ cell expansion. On this clonotype: What it binds is unknown.

The CDR3 has 15 residues. The trim removed 5 bases at V and 3 bases at J, leaving 9 bases unmatched. Germline V CDR1 and CDR2: DFQATT, SNEGSKA (reference sequence). Genomic DNA acted as the template from which TCR beta VDJ combination and CDR3 sequence profiling were carried out. TCRdb reanalysed the reads using MiXCR and keeps one entry per CDR3 protein. The repertoire holds 150,000 to 160,000 distinct CDR3 sequences, with less than 60% as singletons. The TCR originated in a human donor with aplastic anemia. The sequenced sample was sorted CD4+, CD8+, or CD8+CD57+ T cells (not recorded which) from PBMCs. The chain has TRBV20-1 and TRBJ2-3; 9 bases line up with TRBD2. Written as DNA, the CDR3 is TGCAGTGCTGGACTTAGCGGGAGACTGACAGATACGCAGTATTTT. It codes for CSAGLSGRLTDTQYF.